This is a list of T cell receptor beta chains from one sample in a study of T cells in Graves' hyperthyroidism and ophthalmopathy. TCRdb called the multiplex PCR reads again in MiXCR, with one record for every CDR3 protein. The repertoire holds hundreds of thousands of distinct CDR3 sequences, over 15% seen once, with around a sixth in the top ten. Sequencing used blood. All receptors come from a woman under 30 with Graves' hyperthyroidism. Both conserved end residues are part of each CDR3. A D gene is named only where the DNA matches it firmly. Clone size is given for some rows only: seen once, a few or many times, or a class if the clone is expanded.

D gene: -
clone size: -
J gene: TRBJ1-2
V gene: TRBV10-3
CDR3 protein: CAITGQGDYGYTF
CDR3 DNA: TGTGCCATCACTGGGCAGGGAGACTATGGCTACACCTTC

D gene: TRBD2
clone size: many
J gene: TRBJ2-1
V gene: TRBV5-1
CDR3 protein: CASSLVVGLGNEQFF
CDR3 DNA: TGCGCCAGCAGCTTGGTTGTAGGACTAGGGAATGAGCAGTTCTTC

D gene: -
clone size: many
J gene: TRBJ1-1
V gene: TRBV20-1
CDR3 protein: CSARVAKRGHMNTEAFF
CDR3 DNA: TGCAGTGCTAGAGTGGCCAAACGGGGACATATGAACACTGAAGCTTTCTTT

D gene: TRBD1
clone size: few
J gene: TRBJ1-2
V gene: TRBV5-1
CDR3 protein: CASSQTGQDYGYTF
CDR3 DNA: TGCGCCAGCAGCCAAACCGGACAGGACTATGGCTACACCTTC

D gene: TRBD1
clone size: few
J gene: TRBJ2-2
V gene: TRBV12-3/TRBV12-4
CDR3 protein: CASRRQGNTGELFF
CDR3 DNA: TGTGCCAGCAGAAGACAGGGGAACACCGGGGAGCTGTTTTTT

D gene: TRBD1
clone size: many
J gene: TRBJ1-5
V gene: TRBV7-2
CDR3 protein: CASSFGDRANQPQHF
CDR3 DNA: TGTGCCAGCAGCTTCGGGGACAGGGCGAATCAGCCCCAGCATTTT

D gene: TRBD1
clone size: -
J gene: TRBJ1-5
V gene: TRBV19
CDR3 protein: CASSMDRGYQPQHF
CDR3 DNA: TGTGCCAGTAGTATGGACAGGGGGTATCAGCCCCAGCATTTT

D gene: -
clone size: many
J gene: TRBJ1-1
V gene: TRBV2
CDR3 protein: CASIGGFTEAFF
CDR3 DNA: TGTGCCAGCATTGGGGGCTTCACTGAAGCTTTCTTT

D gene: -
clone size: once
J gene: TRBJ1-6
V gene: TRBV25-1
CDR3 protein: CASSAGGLYNSPLHF
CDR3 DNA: TGTGCCAGCAGTGCGGGGGGGCTTTATAATTCACCCCTCCACTTT

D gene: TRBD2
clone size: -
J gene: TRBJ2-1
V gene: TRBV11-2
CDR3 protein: CASSLRILAGAEQFF
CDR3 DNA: TGTGCCAGCAGCTTAAGGATACTAGCGGGAGCTGAGCAGTTCTTC

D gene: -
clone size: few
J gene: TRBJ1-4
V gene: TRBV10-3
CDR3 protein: CAISEGEKLFF
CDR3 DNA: TGTGCCATCAGTGAGGGTGAAAAACTGTTTTTT

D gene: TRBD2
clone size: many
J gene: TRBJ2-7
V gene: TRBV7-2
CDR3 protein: CASSLLGLAYEQYF
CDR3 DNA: TGTGCCAGCAGCTTATTGGGACTAGCCTACGAGCAGTACTTC

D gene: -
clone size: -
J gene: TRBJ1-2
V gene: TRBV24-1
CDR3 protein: CATSASESSPYGYTF
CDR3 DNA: TGTGCCACCAGTGCTAGTGAATCCAGTCCCTATGGCTACACCTTC

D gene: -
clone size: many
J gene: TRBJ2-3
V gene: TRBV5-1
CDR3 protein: CASSGTGTDTQYF
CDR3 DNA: TGCGCCAGCAGCGGAACAGGCACAGATACGCAGTATTTT

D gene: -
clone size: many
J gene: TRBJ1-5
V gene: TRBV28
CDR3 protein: CASSSPTGGNQPQHF
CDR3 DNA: TGTGCCAGCAGTTCCCCGACAGGAGGGAATCAGCCCCAGCATTTT

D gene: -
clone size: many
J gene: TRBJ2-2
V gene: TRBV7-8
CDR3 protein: CASSLPGMGELFF
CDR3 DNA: TGTGCCAGCAGCTTACCCGGGATGGGGGAGCTGTTTTTT

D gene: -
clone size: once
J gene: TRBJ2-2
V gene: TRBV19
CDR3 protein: CASRKTGTPRTGELFF
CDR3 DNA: TGTGCCAGTAGAAAAACAGGGACTCCTAGGACCGGGGAGCTGTTTTTT

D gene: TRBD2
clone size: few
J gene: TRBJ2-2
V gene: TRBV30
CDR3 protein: CAWSGTSKTGELFF
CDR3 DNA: TGTGCCTGGAGCGGGACTAGTAAAACCGGGGAGCTGTTTTTT

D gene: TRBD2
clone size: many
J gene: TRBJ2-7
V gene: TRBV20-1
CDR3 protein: CSARGGTSGYYEQYF
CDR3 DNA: TGCAGTGCTAGAGGGGGGACTAGCGGTTACTACGAGCAGTACTTC

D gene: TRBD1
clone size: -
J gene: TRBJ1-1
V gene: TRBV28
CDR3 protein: CASSPPDRGLTEAFF
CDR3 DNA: TGTGCCAGCAGTCCACCGGACAGGGGGCTCACTGAAGCTTTCTTT

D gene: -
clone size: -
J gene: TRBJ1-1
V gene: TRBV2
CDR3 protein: CASINRDFMNTEAFF
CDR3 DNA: TGTGCCAGTATTAACAGGGATTTCATGAACACTGAAGCTTTCTTT

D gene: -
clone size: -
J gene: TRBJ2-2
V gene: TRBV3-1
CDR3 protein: CASSQLTSRLTTGELFF
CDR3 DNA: TGTGCCAGCAGCCAGCTCACTAGTCGACTCACCACCGGGGAGCTGTTTTTT

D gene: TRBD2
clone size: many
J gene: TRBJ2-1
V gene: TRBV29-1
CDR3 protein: CSGLAGRNEQFF
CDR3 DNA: TGCAGCGGCCTAGCGGGGAGGAATGAGCAGTTCTTC

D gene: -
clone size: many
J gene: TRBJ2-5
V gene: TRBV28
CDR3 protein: CASRLASRVILETQYF
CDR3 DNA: TGTGCCAGCCGATTAGCGAGTCGGGTGATTTTGGAGACCCAGTACTTC

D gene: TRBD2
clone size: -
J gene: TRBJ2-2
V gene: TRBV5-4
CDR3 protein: CASSFVLAGGPGELFF
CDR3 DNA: TGTGCCAGCAGCTTTGTCCTAGCGGGAGGGCCGGGGGAGCTGTTTTTT

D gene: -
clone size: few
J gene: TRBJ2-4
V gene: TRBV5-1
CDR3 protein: CASSLVPAGSKNIQYF
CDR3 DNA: TGCGCCAGCAGCTTGGTGCCAGCGGGCTCCAAAAACATTCAGTACTTC

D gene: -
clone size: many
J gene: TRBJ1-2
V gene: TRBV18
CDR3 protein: CASSPQGDGYGYTF
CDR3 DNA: TGTGCCAGCTCACCACAGGGGGACGGCTATGGCTACACCTTC

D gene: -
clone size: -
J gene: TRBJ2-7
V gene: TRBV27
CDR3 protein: CASSLATDGDEQYF
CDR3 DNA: TGTGCCAGCAGTTTGGCGACAGACGGGGACGAGCAGTACTTC

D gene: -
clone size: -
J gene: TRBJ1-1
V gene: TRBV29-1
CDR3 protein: CSVELQGTGTEAFF
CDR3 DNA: TGCAGCGTGGAACTACAGGGCACGGGGACTGAAGCTTTCTTT

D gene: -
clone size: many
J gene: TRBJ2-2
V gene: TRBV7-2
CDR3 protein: CASSFSGWSGELFF
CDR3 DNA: TGTGCCAGCAGCTTCTCGGGTTGGTCCGGGGAGCTGTTTTTT

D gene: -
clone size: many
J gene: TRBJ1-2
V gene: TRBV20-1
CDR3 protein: CSAREFLGGDGYTF
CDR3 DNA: TGCAGTGCTAGAGAGTTTTTGGGGGGCGATGGCTACACCTTC

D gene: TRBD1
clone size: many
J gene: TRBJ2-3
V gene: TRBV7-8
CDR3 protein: CASTQDPLRGDTQYF
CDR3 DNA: TGTGCCAGCACCCAGGACCCCCTCAGGGGGGATACGCAGTATTTT

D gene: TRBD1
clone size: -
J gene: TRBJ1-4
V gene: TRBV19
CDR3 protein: CASSGQGSSNEKLFF
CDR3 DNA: TGTGCCAGTTCGGGACAGGGTAGTAGTAATGAAAAACTGTTTTTT

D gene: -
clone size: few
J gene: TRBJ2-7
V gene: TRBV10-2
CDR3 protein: CAITDPSSYEQYF
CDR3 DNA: TGCGCCATCACGGACCCGAGCTCCTACGAGCAGTACTTC

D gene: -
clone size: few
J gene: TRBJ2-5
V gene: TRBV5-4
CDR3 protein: CASSLTGKGVYQETQYF
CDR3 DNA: TGTGCCAGCAGCTTGACAGGGAAGGGGGTGTACCAAGAGACCCAGTACTTC

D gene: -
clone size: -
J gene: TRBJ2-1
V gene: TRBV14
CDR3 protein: CASSNDVRSYNEQFF
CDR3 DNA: TGTGCCAGCAGCAACGACGTGAGGTCCTACAATGAGCAGTTCTTC

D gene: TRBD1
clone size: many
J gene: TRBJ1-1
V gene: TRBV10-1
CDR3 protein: CASSQPGQGTEAFF
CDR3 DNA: TGCGCCAGCAGTCAACCGGGACAGGGCACTGAAGCTTTCTTT

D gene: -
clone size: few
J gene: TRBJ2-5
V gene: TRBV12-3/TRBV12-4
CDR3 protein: CASSFGPAETQYF
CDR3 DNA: TGTGCCAGCAGTTTTGGACCCGCGGAGACCCAGTACTTC

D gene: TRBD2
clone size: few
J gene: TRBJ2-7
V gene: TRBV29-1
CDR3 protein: CSVQLGLAGVIYEQYF
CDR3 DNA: TGCAGCGTGCAACTCGGACTAGCGGGGGTCATCTACGAGCAGTACTTC

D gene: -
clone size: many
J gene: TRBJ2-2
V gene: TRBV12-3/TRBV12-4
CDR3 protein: CASSWTANTGELFF
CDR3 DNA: TGTGCCAGCAGTTGGACAGCGAACACCGGGGAGCTGTTTTTT

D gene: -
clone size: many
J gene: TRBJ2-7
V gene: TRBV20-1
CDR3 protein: CSARDVRGITYEQYF
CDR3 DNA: TGCAGTGCTAGAGATGTGCGAGGGATTACCTACGAGCAGTACTTC

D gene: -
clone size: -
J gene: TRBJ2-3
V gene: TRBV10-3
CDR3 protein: CAISDWRGLRDTQYF
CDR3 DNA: TGTGCCATCAGTGATTGGAGGGGGCTTCGAGATACGCAGTATTTT

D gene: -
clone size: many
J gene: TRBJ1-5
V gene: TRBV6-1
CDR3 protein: CASSEALGSGQPQHF
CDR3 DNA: TGTGCCAGCAGTGAAGCGCTTGGGTCAGGACAGCCCCAGCATTTT

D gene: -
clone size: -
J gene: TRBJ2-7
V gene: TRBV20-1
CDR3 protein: CSARGSDIYSYEQYF
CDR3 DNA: TGCAGTGCTAGGGGGTCGGACATCTACTCCTACGAGCAGTACTTC

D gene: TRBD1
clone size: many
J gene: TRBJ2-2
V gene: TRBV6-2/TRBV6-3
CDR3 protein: CASSQGQYTGELFF
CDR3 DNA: TGTGCCAGCAGCCAGGGACAGTACACCGGGGAGCTGTTTTTT

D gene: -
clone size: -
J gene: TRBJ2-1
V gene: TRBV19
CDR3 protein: CASRRRGGSSYNEQFF
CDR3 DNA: TGTGCCAGTAGGAGGAGGGGGGGAAGCTCCTACAATGAGCAGTTCTTC

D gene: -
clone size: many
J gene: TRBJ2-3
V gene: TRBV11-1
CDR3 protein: CASSLGRTEPSTDTQYF
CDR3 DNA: TGTGCCAGCAGCTTAGGTCGGACTGAACCTAGCACAGATACGCAGTATTTT

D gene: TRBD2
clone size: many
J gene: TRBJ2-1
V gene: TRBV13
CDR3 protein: CASSLGILAGDNEQFF
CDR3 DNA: TGTGCCAGCAGCTTAGGGATCTTAGCGGGGGACAATGAGCAGTTCTTC

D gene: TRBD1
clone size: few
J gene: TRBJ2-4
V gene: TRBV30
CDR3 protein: CAWSVGTGGIDIQYF
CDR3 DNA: TGTGCCTGGAGTGTCGGGACAGGGGGGATAGACATTCAGTACTTC

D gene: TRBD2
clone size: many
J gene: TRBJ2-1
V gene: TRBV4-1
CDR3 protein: CASSQDSGRDNEQFF
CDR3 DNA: TGCGCCAGCAGCCAAGATAGCGGGAGGGACAATGAGCAGTTCTTC

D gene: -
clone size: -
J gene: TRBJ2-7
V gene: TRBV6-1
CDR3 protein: CASRSTQGDEQYF
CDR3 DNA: TGTGCCAGCAGATCTACACAGGGAGACGAGCAGTACTTC

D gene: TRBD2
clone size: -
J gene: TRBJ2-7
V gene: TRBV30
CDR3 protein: CAWGQRGLDLHEQYF
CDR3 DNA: TGTGCCTGGGGACAGAGGGGACTAGATCTACACGAGCAGTACTTC

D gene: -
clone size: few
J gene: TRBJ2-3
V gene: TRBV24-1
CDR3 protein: CATSDGTDLRTDTQYF
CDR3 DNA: TGTGCCACCAGTGATGGGACTGATCTTCGCACAGATACGCAGTATTTT

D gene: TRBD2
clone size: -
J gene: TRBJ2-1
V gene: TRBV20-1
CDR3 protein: CSASWGGRPSYNEQFF
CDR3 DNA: TGCAGTGCTAGCTGGGGCGGGAGGCCCTCCTACAATGAGCAGTTCTTC

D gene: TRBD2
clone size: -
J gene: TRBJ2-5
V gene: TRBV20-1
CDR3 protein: CSAAISGTNFGETQYF
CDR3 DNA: TGCAGTGCTGCCATTAGCGGGACCAACTTCGGAGAGACCCAGTACTTC

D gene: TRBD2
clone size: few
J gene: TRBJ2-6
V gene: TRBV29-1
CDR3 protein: CSVEDRREGHSGANVLTF
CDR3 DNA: TGCAGCGTTGAAGATCGGCGGGAGGGCCATTCGGGGGCCAACGTCCTGACTTTC

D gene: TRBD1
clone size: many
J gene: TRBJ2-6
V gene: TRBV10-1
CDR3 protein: CATSPGGSGANVLTF
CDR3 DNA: TGCGCCACGAGTCCAGGGGGCTCTGGGGCCAACGTCCTGACTTTC

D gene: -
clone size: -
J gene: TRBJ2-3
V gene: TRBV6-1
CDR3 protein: CASSTETRVDTQYF
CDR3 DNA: TGTGCCAGCAGCACCGAGACTAGAGTCGATACGCAGTATTTT

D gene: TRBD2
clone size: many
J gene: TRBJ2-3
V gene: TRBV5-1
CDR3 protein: CASSPRGTSGSRSTDTQYF
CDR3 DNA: TGCGCCAGCAGCCCGAGGGGGACTAGCGGGAGTCGGAGCACAGATACGCAGTATTTT

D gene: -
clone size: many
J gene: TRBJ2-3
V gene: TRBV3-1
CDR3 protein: CASSQSGGTDTQYF
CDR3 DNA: TGTGCCAGCAGCCAATCTGGGGGGACAGATACGCAGTATTTT